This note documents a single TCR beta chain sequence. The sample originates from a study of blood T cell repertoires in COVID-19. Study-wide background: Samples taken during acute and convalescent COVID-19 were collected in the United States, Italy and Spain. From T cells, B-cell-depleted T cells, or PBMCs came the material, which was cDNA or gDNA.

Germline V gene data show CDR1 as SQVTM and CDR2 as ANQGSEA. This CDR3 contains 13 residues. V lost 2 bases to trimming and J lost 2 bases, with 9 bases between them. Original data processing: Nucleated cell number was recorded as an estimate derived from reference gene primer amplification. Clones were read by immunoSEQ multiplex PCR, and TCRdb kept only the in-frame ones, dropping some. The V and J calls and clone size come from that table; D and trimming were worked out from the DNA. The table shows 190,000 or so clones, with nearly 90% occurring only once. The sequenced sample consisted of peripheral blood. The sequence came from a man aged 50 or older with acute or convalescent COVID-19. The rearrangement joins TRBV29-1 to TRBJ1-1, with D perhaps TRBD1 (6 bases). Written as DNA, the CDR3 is TGCAGCGTTGAAACAGGGAGAAACACTGAAGCTTTCTTT. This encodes CSVETGRNTEAFF.